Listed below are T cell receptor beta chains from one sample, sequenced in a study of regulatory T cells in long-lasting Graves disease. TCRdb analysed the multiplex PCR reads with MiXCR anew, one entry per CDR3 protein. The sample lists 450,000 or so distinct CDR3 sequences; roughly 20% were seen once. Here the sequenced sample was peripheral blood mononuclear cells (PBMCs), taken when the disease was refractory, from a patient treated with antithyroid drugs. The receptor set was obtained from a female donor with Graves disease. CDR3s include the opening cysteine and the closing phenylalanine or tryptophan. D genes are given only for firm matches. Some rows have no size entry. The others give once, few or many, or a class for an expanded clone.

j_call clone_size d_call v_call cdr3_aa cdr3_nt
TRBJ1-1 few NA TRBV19 CASSISGGRVAEAFF TGTGCCAGTAGTATAAGCGGAGGGCGAGTGGCTGAAGCTTTCTTT
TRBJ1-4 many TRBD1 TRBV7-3 CASSASSGQGVKLFF TGTGCCAGCAGCGCCTCGTCGGGACAGGGGGTCAAACTGTTTTTT
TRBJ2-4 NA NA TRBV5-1 CASSLGPTAKNIQYF TGCGCCAGCAGCTTGGGGCCGACAGCCAAAAACATTCAGTACTTC
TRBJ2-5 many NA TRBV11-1 CASSQGLGETQYF TGTGCCAGCAGCCAGGGGCTCGGGGAGACCCAGTACTTC
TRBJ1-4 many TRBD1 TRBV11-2 CASSHETGAGDEKLFF TGTGCCAGCAGCCATGAAACAGGGGCTGGGGATGAAAAACTGTTTTTT
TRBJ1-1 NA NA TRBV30 CAWSVGRATEAFF TGTGCCTGGAGTGTCGGAAGGGCCACTGAAGCTTTCTTT
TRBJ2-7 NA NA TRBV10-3 CAISDGRTEQYF TGTGCCATCAGTGACGGCAGAACCGAGCAGTACTTC
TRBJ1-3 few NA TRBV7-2 CASSPKSRDSGNTIYF TGTGCCAGCAGCCCCAAGAGCAGGGACTCTGGAAACACCATATATTTT
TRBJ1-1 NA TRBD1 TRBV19 CASIRKGAGMNTEAFF TGTGCCAGTATCAGGAAGGGGGCCGGTATGAACACTGAAGCTTTCTTT
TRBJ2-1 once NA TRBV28 CASGSTIRQFF TGTGCCAGCGGAAGCACTATCCGGCAGTTCTTC
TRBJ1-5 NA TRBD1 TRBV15 CATSSVQGARSNQPQHF TGTGCCACCAGCAGCGTACAGGGGGCAAGGAGCAATCAGCCCCAGCATTTT
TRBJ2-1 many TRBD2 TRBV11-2 CASSYLSGRSSYNEQFF TGTGCCAGCAGCTACCTTAGCGGGAGAAGCTCCTACAATGAGCAGTTCTTC
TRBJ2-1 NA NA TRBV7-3 CASSSTTAYNEQFF TGTGCCAGCAGCTCCACCACGGCCTACAATGAGCAGTTCTTC
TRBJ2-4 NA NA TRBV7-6 CASGLMGTSQALYF TGTGCCAGCGGCTTAATGGGGACCTCTCAGGCCTTGTACTTC
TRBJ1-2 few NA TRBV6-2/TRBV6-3 CASSRLTVNYGYTF TGTGCCAGCAGCCGTTTGACAGTAAACTATGGCTACACCTTC
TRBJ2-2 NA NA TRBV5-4 CASSRISTGELFF TGTGCCAGCAGCCGGATCTCGACCGGGGAGCTGTTTTTT
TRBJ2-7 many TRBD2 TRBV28 CASRGGGTPYEQYF TGTGCCAGCAGGGGGGGGGGGACGCCCTACGAGCAGTACTTC
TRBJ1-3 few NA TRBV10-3 CAISGRGGEDTIYF TGTGCCATCAGCGGACGAGGGGGTGAGGACACCATATATTTT
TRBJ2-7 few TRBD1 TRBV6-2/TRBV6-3 CASSYSTGWNEQYF TGTGCCAGCAGTTACTCGACAGGGTGGAACGAGCAGTACTTC
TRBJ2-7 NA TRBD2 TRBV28 CASRRGGSGSNEQYF TGTGCCAGCAGGCGCGGGGGTAGCGGGAGCAACGAGCAGTACTTC
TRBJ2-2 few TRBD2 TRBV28 CASSRTGTRGTGELFF TGTGCCAGCAGCCGCACCGGGACTAGAGGGACCGGGGAGCTGTTTTTT
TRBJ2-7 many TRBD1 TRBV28 CASSLNADRGGYEQYF TGTGCCAGCAGTTTAAATGCGGACAGGGGAGGGTACGAGCAGTACTTC
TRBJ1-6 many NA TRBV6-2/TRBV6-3 CASSYPTGTRSPLHF TGTGCCAGCAGTTACCCGACAGGAACTCGTTCACCCCTCCACTTT
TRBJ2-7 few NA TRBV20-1 CSASDVPQVYEQYF TGCAGTGCTAGTGATGTTCCCCAGGTCTACGAGCAGTACTTC
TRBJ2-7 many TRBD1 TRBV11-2 CASSYGTGGLYEQYF TGTGCCAGCAGCTATGGGACAGGGGGGCTGTACGAGCAGTACTTC
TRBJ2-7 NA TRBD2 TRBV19 CASSIRGGLAVMEQYF TGTGCCAGTAGTATTAGAGGGGGACTAGCGGTAATGGAGCAGTACTTC
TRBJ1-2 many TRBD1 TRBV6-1 CASSEAAGHPGQGYGYTF TGTGCCAGCAGTGAAGCGGCAGGACACCCGGGACAGGGGTATGGCTACACCTTC
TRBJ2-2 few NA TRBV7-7 CASKSTLATGELFF TGTGCTAGCAAAAGCACGCTAGCGACCGGGGAGCTGTTTTTT
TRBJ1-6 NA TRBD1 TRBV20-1 CSASTGGLDNSPLHF TGCAGTGCTAGCACAGGGGGCCTAGATAATTCACCCCTCCACTTT
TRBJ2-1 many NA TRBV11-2 CASHLGIGDNEQFF TGTGCCAGCCACCTAGGGATAGGAGACAATGAGCAGTTCTTC
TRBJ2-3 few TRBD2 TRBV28 CASSPGGGPSTDTQYF TGTGCCAGCAGCCCGGGGGGGGGACCTAGCACAGATACGCAGTATTTT
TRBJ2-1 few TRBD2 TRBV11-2 CASSLDRERGTYNEQFF TGTGCCAGCAGCTTAGATAGGGAGCGGGGGACCTACAATGAGCAGTTCTTC
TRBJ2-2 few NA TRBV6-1 CASRDGRARATGELFF TGTGCCAGCAGAGACGGGAGAGCAAGGGCTACCGGGGAGCTGTTTTTT
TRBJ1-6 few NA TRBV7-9 CASSFPLGSSYNSPLHF TGTGCCAGCAGCTTCCCTCTGGGGAGCTCCTATAATTCACCCCTCCACTTT
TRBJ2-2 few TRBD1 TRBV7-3 CASSLEAGTVSTGELFF TGTGCCAGCAGCTTGGAGGCTGGGACAGTAAGCACCGGGGAGCTGTTTTTT
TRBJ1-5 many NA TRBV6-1 CASSRDIDVYSNQPQHF TGTGCCAGCAGCCGGGACATCGATGTCTATAGCAATCAGCCCCAGCATTTT
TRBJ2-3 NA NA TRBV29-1 CSVAQAGVADTQYF TGCAGCGTTGCGCAGGCAGGGGTAGCAGATACGCAGTATTTT
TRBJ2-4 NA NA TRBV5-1 CASADSRAKNIQYF TGCGCCAGCGCGGACAGCCGAGCCAAAAACATTCAGTACTTC
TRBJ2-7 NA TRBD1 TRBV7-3 CASSSGTGVREQYF TGTGCCAGCAGCTCCGGGACAGGGGTTCGCGAGCAGTACTTC
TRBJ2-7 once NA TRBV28 CASSLYKQYF TGTGCCAGCAGCCTTTACAAGCAGTACTTC
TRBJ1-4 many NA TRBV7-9 CASSLGLALEKLFF TGTGCCAGCAGCTTAGGGCTGGCCCTGGAAAAACTGTTTTTT
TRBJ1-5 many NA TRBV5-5 CASSLGLNQPQHF TGTGCCAGCAGCTTAGGGCTCAATCAGCCCCAGCATTTT
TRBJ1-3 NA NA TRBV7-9 CASRSLGNTIYF TGTGCCAGCAGAAGTTTGGGAAACACCATATATTTT
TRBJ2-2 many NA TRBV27 CASRTQGPGELFF TGTGCCAGCAGAACGCAGGGTCCCGGGGAGCTGTTTTTT
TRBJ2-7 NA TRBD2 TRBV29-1 CSVEGLAGERYEQYF TGCAGCGTTGAGGGACTAGCGGGAGAAAGGTACGAGCAGTACTTC
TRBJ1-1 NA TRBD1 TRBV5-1 CASSLETGRYTEAFF TGCGCCAGCAGCTTGGAGACAGGGAGGTACACTGAAGCTTTCTTT
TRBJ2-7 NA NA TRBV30 CAWSVPKGEQYF TGTGCCTGGAGTGTACCTAAGGGGGAGCAGTACTTC
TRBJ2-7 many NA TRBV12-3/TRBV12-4 CASTEDNYYEQYF TGTGCCAGCACCGAAGACAATTACTACGAGCAGTACTTC
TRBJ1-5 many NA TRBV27 CASSLSGRTRNQPQHF TGTGCCAGCAGTTTATCAGGGAGAACCCGCAATCAGCCCCAGCATTTT
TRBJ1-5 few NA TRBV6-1 CASSQQGLREQPQHF TGTGCCAGCAGCCAACAGGGCCTCCGGGAGCAGCCCCAGCATTTT
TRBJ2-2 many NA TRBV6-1 CASSRFENTGELFF TGTGCCAGCAGTCGTTTCGAGAACACCGGGGAGCTGTTTTTT
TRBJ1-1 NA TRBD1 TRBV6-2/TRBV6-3 CASTKIGGDRGRRRGSEAFF TGTGCCAGCACCAAAATTGGGGGAGACAGGGGGCGCAGAAGGGGTTCTGAAGCTTTCTTT
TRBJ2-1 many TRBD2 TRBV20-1 CSARSAGGNNEQFF TGCAGTGCTAGGTCCGCGGGAGGGAACAATGAGCAGTTCTTC
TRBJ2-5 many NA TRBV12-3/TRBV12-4 CASSLEGGPETQYF TGTGCCAGCAGTTTAGAGGGCGGCCCAGAGACCCAGTACTTC
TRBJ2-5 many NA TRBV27 CASRQGSWEAQYF TGTGCCAGCAGACAGGGGAGTTGGGAGGCCCAGTACTTC
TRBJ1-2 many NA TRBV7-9 CASSSLPNYGYTF TGTGCCAGCAGCTCCTTACCGAACTATGGCTACACCTTC